This T cell receptor beta chain was recorded in a study of blood T cell repertoires in COVID-19. For the study at large: T cells, B-cell-depleted T cells, or PBMCs provided the cDNA or gDNA that served as material.

J lost 7 bases, V lost 3 bases, and 15 bases had no gene match. Per germline, CDR1 SGHRS and CDR2 YFSETQ. The CDR3 has 18 amino acids. Study processing details: Estimates of nucleated cell counts were drawn from the amplification of reference gene primers. Sequencing was performed with immunoSEQ multiplex PCR; in TCRdb, only in-frame clones are kept and a portion is missing. The D gene and trimming were derived from the DNA, and the V and J assignments and clone size from that table. Among under 300,000 clones, about four fifths were seen once, and the ten largest hold around 3.5%. Those enrolled, adults aged 18 to 89 years, came from around 25 US areas. The study assigned cohorts using participant-reported clinical history.

This chain uses TRBV5-1 with TRBJ1-4; TRBD1 matches 10 bases. The specimen sequenced was PBMCs or T cells enriched from blood (not recorded which). The receptor comes from a man aged 45 to 65 who had recovered from COVID-19. The CDR3 coding sequence is TGCGCCAGCAGCTCCCACGTCCCGGGACAGGGGTCTAGTGAAAAACTGTTTTTT. Protein sequence: CASSSHVPGQGSSEKLFF.